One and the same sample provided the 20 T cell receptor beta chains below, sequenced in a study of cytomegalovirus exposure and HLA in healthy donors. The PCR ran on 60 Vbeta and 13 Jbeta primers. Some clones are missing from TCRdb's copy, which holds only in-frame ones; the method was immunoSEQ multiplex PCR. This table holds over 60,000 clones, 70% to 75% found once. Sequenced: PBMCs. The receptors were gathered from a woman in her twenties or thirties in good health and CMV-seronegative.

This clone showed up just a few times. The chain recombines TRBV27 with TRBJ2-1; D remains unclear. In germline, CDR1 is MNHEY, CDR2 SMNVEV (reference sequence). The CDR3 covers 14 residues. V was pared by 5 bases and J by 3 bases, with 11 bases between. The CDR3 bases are TGTGCCAGCAGTCCACTCGGAGACTACAATGAGCAGTTCTTC. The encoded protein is CASSPLGDYNEQFF.

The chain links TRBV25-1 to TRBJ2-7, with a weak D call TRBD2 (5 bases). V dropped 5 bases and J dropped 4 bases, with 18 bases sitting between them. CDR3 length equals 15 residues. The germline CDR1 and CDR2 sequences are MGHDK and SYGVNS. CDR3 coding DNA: TGTGCCAGCAGTAGAATCGGACTGAAGCCTTACGAGCAGTACTTC. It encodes CASSRIGLKPYEQYF.

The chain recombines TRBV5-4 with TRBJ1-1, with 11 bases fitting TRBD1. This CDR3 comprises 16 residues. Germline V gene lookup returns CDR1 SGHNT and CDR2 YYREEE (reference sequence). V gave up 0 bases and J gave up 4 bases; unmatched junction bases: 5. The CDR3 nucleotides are TGTGCCAGCAGCTTGGAAAGGACAGGGGGCCTCACTGAAGCTTTCTTT. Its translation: CASSLERTGGLTEAFF.

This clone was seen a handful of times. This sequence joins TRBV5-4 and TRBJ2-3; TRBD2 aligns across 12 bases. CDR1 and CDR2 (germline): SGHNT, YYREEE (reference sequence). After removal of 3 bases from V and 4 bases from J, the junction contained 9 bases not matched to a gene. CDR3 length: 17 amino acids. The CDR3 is CASSSGLAGNRADTQYF. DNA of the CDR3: TGTGCCAGCAGCTCTGGACTAGCGGGAAATCGTGCAGATACGCAGTATTTT.

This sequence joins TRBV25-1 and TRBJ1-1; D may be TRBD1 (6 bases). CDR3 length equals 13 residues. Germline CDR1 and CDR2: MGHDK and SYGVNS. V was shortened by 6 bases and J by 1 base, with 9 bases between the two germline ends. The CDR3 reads CASSGTPNTEAFF. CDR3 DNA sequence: TGTGCCAGCAGCGGGACACCGAACACTGAAGCTTTCTTT.

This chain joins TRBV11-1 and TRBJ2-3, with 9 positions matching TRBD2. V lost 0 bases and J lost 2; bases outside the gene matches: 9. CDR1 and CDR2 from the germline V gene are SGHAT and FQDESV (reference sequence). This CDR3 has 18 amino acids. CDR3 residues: CASSLALSAGGTTDTQYF. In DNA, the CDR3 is TGTGCCAGCAGCTTAGCGCTTTCCGCGGGAGGGACCACAGATACGCAGTATTTT. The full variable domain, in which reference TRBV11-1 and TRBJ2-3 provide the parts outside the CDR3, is EAEVAQSPRYKITEKSQAVAFWCDPISGHATLYWYRQILGQGPELLVQFQDESVVDDSQLPKDRFSAERLKGVDSTLKIQPAELGDSAMYLCASSLALSAGGTTDTQYFGPGTRLTVL.

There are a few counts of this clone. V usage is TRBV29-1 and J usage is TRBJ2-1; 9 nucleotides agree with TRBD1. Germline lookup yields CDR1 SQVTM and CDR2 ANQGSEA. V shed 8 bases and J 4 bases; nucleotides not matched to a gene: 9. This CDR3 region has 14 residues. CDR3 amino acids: CSFSGTGLYNEQFF. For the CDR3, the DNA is TGCAGCTTCTCCGGGACAGGGCTATACAATGAGCAGTTCTTC.

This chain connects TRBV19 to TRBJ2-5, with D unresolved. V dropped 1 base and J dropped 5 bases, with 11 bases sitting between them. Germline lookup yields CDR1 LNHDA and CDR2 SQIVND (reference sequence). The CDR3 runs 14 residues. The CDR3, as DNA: TGTGCCAGTAGTATAGTTACAGATGCGGAGACCCAGTACTTC. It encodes CASSIVTDAETQYF.

The CDR3: CASSSGDYNEQFF. Written as DNA, the CDR3 is TGTGCCAGCAGCTCAGGGGACTACAATGAGCAGTTCTTC. The chain has TRBV7-9 and TRBJ2-1, with a possible D match to TRBD1 (6 bases). The CDR3 is 13 amino acids. Between the trimmed V and J ends, which lost 4 bases and 3 bases, there was a span of 7 bases. Germline V gene data show CDR1 as SEHNR and CDR2 as FQNEAQ (reference sequence).

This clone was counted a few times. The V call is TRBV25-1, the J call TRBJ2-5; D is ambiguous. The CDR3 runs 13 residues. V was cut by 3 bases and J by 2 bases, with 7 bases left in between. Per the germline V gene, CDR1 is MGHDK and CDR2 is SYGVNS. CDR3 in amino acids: CASSDEQQETQYF. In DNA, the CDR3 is TGTGCCAGCAGTGATGAACAACAAGAGACCCAGTACTTC.

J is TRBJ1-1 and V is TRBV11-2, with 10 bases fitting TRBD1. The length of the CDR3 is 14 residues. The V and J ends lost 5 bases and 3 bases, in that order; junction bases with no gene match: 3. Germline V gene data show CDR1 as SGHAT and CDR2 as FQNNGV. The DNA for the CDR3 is TGTGCCAGCAGCGAGGACAGGGGGTACACTGAAGCTTTCTTT. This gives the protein CASSEDRGYTEAFF.

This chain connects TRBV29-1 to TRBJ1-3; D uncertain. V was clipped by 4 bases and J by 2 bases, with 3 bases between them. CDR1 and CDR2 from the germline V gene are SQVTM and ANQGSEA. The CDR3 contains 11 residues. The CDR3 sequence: CSVVTGNTIYF. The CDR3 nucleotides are TGCAGCGTTGTCACTGGAAACACCATATATTTT.

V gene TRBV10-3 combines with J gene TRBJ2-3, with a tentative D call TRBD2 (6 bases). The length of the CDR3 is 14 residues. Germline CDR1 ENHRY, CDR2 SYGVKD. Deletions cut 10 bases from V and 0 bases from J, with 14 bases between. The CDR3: CATLRAGSTDTQYF. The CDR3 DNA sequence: TGTGCCACTTTGAGGGCGGGAAGCACAGATACGCAGTATTTT.

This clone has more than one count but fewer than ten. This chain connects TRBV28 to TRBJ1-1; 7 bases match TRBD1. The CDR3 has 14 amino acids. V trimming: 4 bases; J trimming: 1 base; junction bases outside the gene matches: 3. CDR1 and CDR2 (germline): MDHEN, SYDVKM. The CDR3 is CASSSGTENTEAFF. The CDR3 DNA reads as TGTGCCAGCAGTTCCGGGACAGAGAACACTGAAGCTTTCTTT.

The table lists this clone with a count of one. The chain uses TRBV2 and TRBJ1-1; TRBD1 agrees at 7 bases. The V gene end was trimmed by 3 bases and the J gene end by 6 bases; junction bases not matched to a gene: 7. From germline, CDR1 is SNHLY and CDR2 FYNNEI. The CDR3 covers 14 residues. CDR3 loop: CASSETTGLAEAFF. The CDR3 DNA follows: TGTGCCAGCAGTGAGACGACAGGGCTCGCTGAAGCTTTCTTT.

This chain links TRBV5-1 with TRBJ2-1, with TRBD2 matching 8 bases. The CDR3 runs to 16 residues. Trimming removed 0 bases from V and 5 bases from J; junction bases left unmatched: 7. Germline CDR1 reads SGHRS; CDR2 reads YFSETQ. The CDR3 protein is CASSLVVSGAHNEQFF. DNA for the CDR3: TGCGCCAGCAGCTTGGTGGTTAGCGGGGCCCACAATGAGCAGTTCTTC. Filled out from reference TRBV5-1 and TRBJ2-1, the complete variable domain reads KAGVTQTPRYLIKTRGQQVTLSCSPISGHRSVSWYQQTPGQGLQFLFEYFSETQRNKGNFPGRFSGRQFSNSRSEMNVSTLELGDSALYLCASSLVVSGAHNEQFFGPGTRLTVL.

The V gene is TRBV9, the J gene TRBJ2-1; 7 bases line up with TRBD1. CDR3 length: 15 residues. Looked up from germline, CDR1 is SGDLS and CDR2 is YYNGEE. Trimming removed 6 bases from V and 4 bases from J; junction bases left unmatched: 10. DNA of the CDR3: TGTGCCAGCACCCCAACGGAGACAGGGTACAATGAGCAGTTCTTC. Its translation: CASTPTETGYNEQFF. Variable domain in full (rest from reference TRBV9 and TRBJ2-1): DSGVTQTPKHLITATGQRVTLRCSPRSGDLSVYWYQQSLDQGLQFLIQYYNGEERAKGNILERFSAQQFPDLHSELNLSSLELGDSALYFCASTPTETGYNEQFFGPGTRLTVL.

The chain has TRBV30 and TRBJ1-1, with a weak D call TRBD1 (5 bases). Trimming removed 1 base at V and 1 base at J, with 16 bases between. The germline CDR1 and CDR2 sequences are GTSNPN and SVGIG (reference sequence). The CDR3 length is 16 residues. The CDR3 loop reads CAWSDQVGVGNTEAFF. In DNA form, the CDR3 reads TGTGCCTGGAGTGACCAGGTAGGGGTAGGGAACACTGAAGCTTTCTTT.

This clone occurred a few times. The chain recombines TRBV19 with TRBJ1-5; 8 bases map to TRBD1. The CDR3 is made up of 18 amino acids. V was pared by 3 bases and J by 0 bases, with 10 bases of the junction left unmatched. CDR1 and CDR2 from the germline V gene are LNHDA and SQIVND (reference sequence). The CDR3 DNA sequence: TGTGCCAGTAGTATCGGTCGGCCGACAGGGGTTAGCAATCAGCCCCAGCATTTT. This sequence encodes CASSIGRPTGVSNQPQHF. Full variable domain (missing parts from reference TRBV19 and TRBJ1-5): DGGITQSPKYLFRKEGQNVTLSCEQNLNHDAMYWYRQDPGQGLRLIYYSQIVNDFQKGDIAEGYSVSREKKESFPLTVTSAQKNPTAFYLCASSIGRPTGVSNQPQHFGDGTRLSIL.

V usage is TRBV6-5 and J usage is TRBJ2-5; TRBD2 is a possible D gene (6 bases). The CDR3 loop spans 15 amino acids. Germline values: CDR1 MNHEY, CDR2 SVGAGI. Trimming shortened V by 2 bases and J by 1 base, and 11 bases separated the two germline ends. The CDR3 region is CASSYLPGAQETQYF. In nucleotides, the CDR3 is TGTGCCAGCAGTTACCTTCCGGGAGCCCAAGAGACCCAGTACTTC.